This T cell receptor beta chain derives from a study of cytomegalovirus exposure and HLA in healthy donors. The PCR contained 60 Vbeta and 13 Jbeta primers. Assay used: immunoSEQ multiplex PCR; TCRdb lists only in-frame clones, some missing. The sample carries about 200,000 clones, 75% to 85% recorded once. The V end lost 5 bases, the J end lost 1 base, and 9 bases lay between the germline ends. The CDR3 is made up of 13 amino acids. Germline loops: CDR1 SGDLS, CDR2 YYNGEE. The source material was PBMCs. This clonotype was obtained from a girl aged 10 to 17 in good health and CMV-seropositive. The V gene is TRBV9, the J gene TRBJ1-1; the D gene is possibly TRBD1 (5 bases). The DNA of the CDR3 is TGTGCCAGCAGTAGAACAGGGAACACTGAAGCTTTCTTT. Amino acid sequence: CASSRTGNTEAFF.